This T cell receptor (beta chain) was sequenced during a study of regulatory T cells in long-lasting Graves disease (dated by TCRdb to the early 2020s). Context from the whole study: In the newly diagnosed Graves' disease group, patients had been taking antithyroid drugs for less than 3 months. Persistent Graves' disease patients were compared with newly diagnosed Graves' disease patients by peripheral blood TCR sequencing and RNA sequencing. The study took place in China and was registered as a clinical trial. A total of some 35 samples underwent TCR sequencing, from roughly 13 patients with persistent Graves' disease and 20 or so patients with newly diagnosed Graves' disease.

The sample's time point label is to be understood as: newly diagnosed GD, antithyroid drugs for less than 3 months. For both TCR sequencing and RNA sequencing, RNA was extracted from PBMCs using TRIzol. The diagnosis of Graves' disease was made according to American Thyroid Association guidelines. The patients came from an endocrinology department in Xi'an, China. From each patient, around 9 milliliters of peripheral blood was collected into an EDTA anticoagulant tube. Ficoll Paque Plus density gradient separation was used to isolate PBMCs, and no additional T cell sorting was done. An Agilent 2100 Bioanalyzer and agarose gel were used to check RNA quality, while a NanoDrop 2000 measured RNA concentration. Libraries were constructed by multiplex PCR. TCRdb shows the sequencer as Illumina HiSeq 4000. To build TCR beta libraries, CDR3 regions were amplified by Arm-PCR using iRepertoire HTBI primers. Before sequencing, the PCR products underwent gel purification. From the authors' description of their analysis: A total of roughly 58 TRBV and some 15 TRBJ segments were identified across samples and were used for gene usage analysis of CDR3 amino acid clonotypes. COPE and FqMerger were used to merge filtered high-quality paired reads into contigs. Contigs were aligned with BLAST to IMGT TRBV, TRBD and TRBJ reference genes, and CDR3 was defined per IMGT. Clonotypes above 0.1% frequency were classified as highly expanded clones. Repertoire diversity was measured by Shannon entropy, and V-J evenness by the Gini coefficient. A clonotype was considered public if more than one individual shared it. TCRdb passed the public sequencing reads through fastp at Q25 and MiXCR, retaining productive beta sequences. Identical CDR3 proteins give one entry, which carries the most common genes and DNA. The V and J calls come from TCRdb's annotation, not from the publication. Present in this sample are roughly 510,000 distinct CDR3 sequences, 15% to 20% of which were seen just once. In total, the top ten clones hold more than 10% of the sample.

Worth noting for this clonotype: Its binding antigen is unknown. Nothing much larger sits one base from this clone, and base qualities are not available.

Broader findings and caveats from the paper: The study examined only peripheral blood because the primary lesion, thyroid tissue, could not be accessed. Compared with newly diagnosed patients, persistent Graves' disease patients had lower TCR Shannon entropy and fewer highly expanded clones, which suggests clonal expansion. A larger number of public clonotypes was shared among persistent patients (approximately 3,000) than among newly diagnosed patients (roughly 1,000). Only the TCR beta chain was sequenced and analyzed. As a limitation, the authors acknowledged that the small sample size may reduce accuracy.

Another study also made use of these data, one on T cells in Graves' hyperthyroidism and ophthalmopathy. The second publication reports: Stable Graves' hyperthyroidism was defined as no progression to ophthalmopathy during 18 months of follow-up. The hyperthyroidism patients were between 18 and 65 years old and newly diagnosed, with a disease duration of less than 2 months. Any patient with an uncontrolled infection, another autoimmune disease, pregnancy or lactation was excluded. Diagnoses relied on clinical symptoms, serum thyroxine and TRAb, thyroid ultrasound and orbital computed tomography. The TCR CDR3 was subjected to a first round of RT-PCR using the HTBI primer set and the Qiagen OneStep RT-PCR kit. Most expanded thyroid clonotypes (frequency above 0.001) were also detected in blood, suggesting blood repertoires may reflect thyroid immune responses. A 13 V-J signature model separated ophthalmopathy from stable hyperthyroidism, with around 90% sensitivity and roughly 81% specificity in cross-validation and 80%/75% in testing. During validation, the model predicted progression to ophthalmopathy a median of around 7 months ahead of onset, with around 71% sensitivity and under 85% specificity. To identify TCR V-J signatures that set the groups apart, the researchers used a discovery cohort of 95 to 100 patients, made up of 40 to 45 with Graves' ophthalmopathy and around 58 with stable Graves' hyperthyroidism. Prospective prediction of ophthalmopathy was tested in an independent validation cohort of 18 to 20 hyperthyroidism patients and roughly 16 patients who later progressed to ophthalmopathy. The 100 discovery patients were divided at random into training and test sets in a 7:3 ratio. In over five Graves' hyperthyroidism patients, the study also compared T-cell repertoires from thyroid tissue with T-cell repertoires from blood. Following sampling, methimazole starting at 30 mg daily was given to hyperthyroidism patients, and high-dose intravenous methylprednisolone was given to ophthalmopathy patients. Libraries were constructed in a second round of multiplex PCR, after which size selection and purification were carried out. Sequencing of the libraries was done on an Illumina HiSeq2000 using paired-end 100 bp reads. SOAPnuke was used to process the raw data, removing reads that contained adapters or uncalled bases, had a mean Phred below 15, or lacked an exact match to the constant primer or identifier. High-quality paired reads were merged with COPE v1.2.5, and unique nucleotide sequences were defined as clonotypes. MiTCR v1.1 was used to align clonotypes to the IMGT TRBV, TRBD and TRBJ reference segments. The analysis included only V-J combinations with a frequency above 0.0001, which together covered more than 99% of the repertoires. A TCS score was defined as the ratio of F50 (clonal expansion) to E x V (chaos), with BLOSUM62-based TCRdist applied between CDR3 peptides within each V-J. Welch's t-statistics and random forest reduced some 510 V-J features to 10 to 15, which were used in a naive Bayes classifier (R e1071). No statistical method was used to set the sample size in advance, and investigators knew the group allocation. The paper describes TCR Vbeta CDR3 sequencing of some 130 peripheral blood samples, made up of 43 ophthalmopathy patients, around 73 hyperthyroidism patients and 17 progressor patients.

The origin of this receptor is a young man with Graves disease. Donor details come from another sample of the same person, matched by shared clones. The specimen was peripheral blood mononuclear cells (PBMCs), collected at new diagnosis, from a patient treated with antithyroid drugs.

The DNA reads TGCGCCAGCAGCTTGAGGTTGCGGGAGAGCAGAAAGACCCAGTACTTC. It is translated as CASSLRLRESRKTQYF. Recombination joined TRBV5-1 with TRBJ2-5, with 7 middle bases fitting TRBD2. Its CDR3 holds 16 amino acids, cysteine through phenylalanine. Only the CDR3 portion is preserved as DNA: 48 bases, with reading frame beginning at the first base. Via the germline V gene, CDR1 is SGHRS and CDR2 YFSETQ. Germline trimming amounts to 1 base on V and 6 bases on J, with 12 as the count of junction bases outside the gene matches.